This T cell receptor (beta chain) was retrieved from a study of identical twins. From the 5' RACE reads, TCRdb called clonotypes with MiXCR, one entry per CDR3 protein. This sample yields under 300,000 distinct CDR3 sequences, of which about 6.7% are seen a single time; roughly 14% belongs to the top ten. Per germline, CDR1 MDHEN and CDR2 SYDVKM. The CDR3 runs 16 residues. Trimming pared 3 bases from V and 0 bases from J, leaving 12 bases between. This clonotype was detected ten times or more. Separately, the same data were catalogued under a study of T cells expressing NK-cell markers. Per that study: Certain NKG2C+ T cell clones were expanded, and their HCMV specificity remained unclear.

The clonotype comes from a woman between 18 and 30 years old in good health. The chain has TRBV28 and TRBJ2-4; weak D call: TRBD2 (6 bases). Material for sequencing was CD8+ T cells sorted from blood. CDR3 nucleotides: TGTGCCAGCAGTTTGGAGGGAGAGGTAGCCAAAAACATTCAGTACTTC. Its protein product is CASSLEGEVAKNIQYF.